These T cell receptor beta chains were read from a single sample in a study of vaccination effects on CD4 cells after COVID-19. Profiling relied on immunoSEQ multiplex PCR, and the TCRdb table lists in-frame clones only, not all of them. The profile shows around 50,000 clones, around 74% of them singletons. Antigen specificity for these receptors is unknown. The starting material was CD4+ T cells from PBMCs cultured without peptide, obtained after COVID-19 vaccination. These receptors all stem from a human donor who had a prior SARS-CoV-2 infection. Each CDR3 is given with its conserved first and last residue. D genes are given only for firm matches. Clone size appears in some rows only: once, few, many, or a class for an expanded clone.

j_call,clone_size,d_call,v_call,cdr3_aa,cdr3_nt
TRBJ2-7,NA,NA,TRBV19,CASSGRDTTYEQYF,TGTGCCAGTAGTGGACGGGACACAACCTACGAGCAGTACTTC
TRBJ2-1,few,NA,TRBV5-1,CASSLEPTYNEQFF,TGCGCCAGCAGCTTGGAGCCCACCTACAATGAGCAGTTCTTC
TRBJ1-3,NA,NA,TRBV5-1,CASSSLGGYSGNTIYF,TGCGCCAGCAGCTCGCTGGGGGGATACTCTGGAAACACCATATATTTT
TRBJ2-5,NA,TRBD1,TRBV15,CATSRDRTGFVTQYF,TGTGCCACCAGCAGAGATCGGACAGGTTTTGTGACCCAGTACTTC
TRBJ1-1,NA,NA,TRBV5-1,CASSLTGTNEAFF,TGCGCCAGCAGTCTTACAGGTACGAATGAAGCTTTCTTT
TRBJ2-4,NA,NA,TRBV11-1,CASSQELAKNIQYF,TGTGCCAGCAGCCAGGAGCTAGCCAAAAACATTCAGTACTTC
TRBJ2-5,NA,TRBD1,TRBV24-1,CATSDSSNRGMEETQYF,TGTGCCACCAGTGATTCAAGCAACAGGGGGATGGAAGAGACCCAGTACTTC
TRBJ1-2,once,NA,TRBV6-5,CASSYQQPYRYGYTF,TGTGCCAGCAGTTACCAACAGCCCTACCGCTATGGCTACACCTTC
TRBJ1-1,NA,TRBD1,TRBV6-5,CASSKNRGSNTEAFF,TGTGCCAGCAGCAAGAACAGGGGGTCGAACACTGAAGCTTTCTTT
TRBJ2-5,NA,NA,TRBV9,CASSPLPGYETQYF,TGTGCCAGCAGCCCTCTACCGGGGTATGAGACCCAGTACTTC
TRBJ2-3,NA,TRBD2,TRBV6-4,CASAAGTTQYF,TGTGCCAGCGCAGCCGGGACTACCCAGTATTTT
TRBJ2-5,NA,NA,TRBV5-1,CASRTGPEETQYF,TGCGCCAGCCGAACCGGGCCCGAAGAGACCCAGTACTTC
TRBJ1-4,few,NA,TRBV2,CASSEGRDGGKLFF,TGTGCCAGCAGTGAAGGCAGGGATGGGGGAAAACTGTTTTTT
TRBJ2-3,few,TRBD2,TRBV2,CASSEAWLAGSTDTQYF,TGTGCCAGCAGTGAAGCCTGGCTAGCGGGAAGCACAGATACGCAGTATTTT
TRBJ1-3,NA,NA,TRBV30,CAWAPPDSFSGNTIYF,TGTGCCTGGGCCCCACCGGACAGTTTCTCTGGAAACACCATATATTTT
TRBJ1-1,NA,TRBD1,TRBV19,CASSPRQGASTEAFF,TGTGCCAGTAGTCCTCGACAGGGGGCGAGTACTGAAGCTTTCTTT
TRBJ2-2,NA,NA,TRBV6-5,CASSYNFRYTGELFF,TGTGCCAGCAGTTACAATTTTCGTTACACCGGGGAGCTGTTTTTT
TRBJ2-3,NA,TRBD2,TRBV5-1,CASSQLTSGRGDTQYF,TGCGCCAGCAGCCAGCTAACTAGCGGGAGAGGTGATACGCAGTATTTT
TRBJ1-5,NA,NA,TRBV9,CASSVDQNQPQHF,TGTGCCAGCAGCGTAGACCAGAATCAGCCCCAGCATTTT
TRBJ2-3,NA,TRBD2,TRBV24-1,CATSTTPGLAGGADTQYF,TGTGCCACCAGTACGACTCCGGGACTAGCGGGAGGAGCAGATACGCAGTATTTT
TRBJ1-1,NA,NA,TRBV11-1,CASSKGLTEAFF,TGTGCCAGCAGCAAAGGACTCACCGAAGCTTTCTTT
TRBJ1-1,NA,TRBD1,TRBV9,CASSLSGQGSSEAFF,TGTGCCAGCAGCCTATCGGGACAGGGGTCCAGTGAAGCTTTCTTT
TRBJ2-3,few,TRBD2,TRBV25-1,CASSATGLAGWADTQYF,TGTGCCAGCAGTGCCACGGGTTTAGCGGGATGGGCAGATACGCAGTATTTT
TRBJ2-7,NA,TRBD2,TRBV12-3/TRBV12-4,CASRTSGRREQYF,TGTGCCAGCAGGACTAGCGGGAGGCGGGAGCAGTACTTC
TRBJ2-1,NA,NA,TRBV19,CASSVHRVRGTEQFF,TGTGCCAGTAGCGTCCACAGGGTTCGGGGCACTGAGCAGTTCTTC
TRBJ2-2,NA,NA,TRBV9,CASSEQWVPGELFF,TGTGCCAGCAGCGAACAATGGGTTCCCGGGGAGCTGTTTTTT
TRBJ2-1,NA,TRBD2,TRBV19,CASISLLGLAGGGEQFF,TGTGCCAGTATTAGTTTATTGGGACTAGCGGGAGGTGGTGAGCAGTTCTTC
TRBJ1-5,NA,NA,TRBV18,CASSTDRNQPQHF,TGTGCCAGCTCAACGGACAGAAATCAGCCCCAGCATTTT
TRBJ2-7,NA,NA,TRBV12-3/TRBV12-4,CASGGPAYEQYF,TGTGCCAGCGGGGGGCCGGCCTACGAGCAGTACTTC
TRBJ2-1,few,NA,TRBV7-9,CASSPNPNPSSYNEQFF,TGTGCCAGCAGCCCTAACCCGAATCCTAGCTCCTACAATGAGCAGTTCTTC
TRBJ2-2,NA,NA,TRBV24-1,CATSDFWGVGTTGAGELFF,TGTGCCACCAGTGATTTTTGGGGAGTTGGGACAACTGGGGCCGGGGAGCTGTTTTTT
TRBJ2-5,NA,NA,TRBV24-1,CATSDPGPQSQETQYF,TGTGCCACCAGTGACCCTGGACCGCAATCCCAAGAGACCCAGTACTTC
TRBJ2-5,NA,NA,TRBV9,CASSVGTGIGWWETQYF,TGTGCCAGCAGCGTAGGCACCGGAATAGGGTGGTGGGAGACCCAGTACTTC
TRBJ1-6,NA,NA,TRBV6-4,CASSGFIRNSPLHF,TGTGCCAGCAGCGGTTTCATTAGGAATTCACCCCTCCACTTT
TRBJ1-5,NA,TRBD1,TRBV5-1,CASSLAGGSNQPQHF,TGCGCCAGCAGCTTGGCAGGGGGTAGCAATCAGCCCCAGCATTTT
TRBJ1-2,NA,NA,TRBV30,CAWSVALGGPGYTF,TGTGCCTGGAGTGTTGCCTTGGGAGGTCCTGGCTACACCTTC
TRBJ2-7,NA,NA,TRBV11-2,CASSFGLSYEQYF,TGTGCCAGCAGCTTCGGCCTATCCTACGAGCAGTACTTC
TRBJ2-1,NA,TRBD2,TRBV4-2,CASSQDGSGGTYNEQFF,TGTGCCAGCAGCCAAGATGGTAGCGGGGGAACCTACAATGAGCAGTTCTTC
TRBJ2-1,NA,NA,TRBV5-8,CASSLEWYSYNEQFF,TGTGCCAGCAGCTTGGAGTGGTACTCCTACAATGAGCAGTTCTTC
TRBJ2-3,NA,NA,TRBV7-2,CASSLQGTGRYTQYF,TGTGCCAGCAGCTTGCAAGGGACGGGCAGGTATACGCAGTATTTT
TRBJ2-4,once,NA,TRBV6-4,CATDRVGPRKNIQYF,TGTGCCACCGACAGAGTAGGACCGCGCAAAAACATTCAGTACTTC
TRBJ2-7,NA,TRBD2,TRBV27,CASSWGGSTYEQYF,TGTGCCAGCAGTTGGGGCGGGAGTACCTACGAGCAGTACTTC
TRBJ2-7,NA,TRBD2,TRBV3-1/TRBV3-2,CASSHSGGYYYEQYF,TGTGCCAGCAGCCACAGCGGGGGGTACTACTACGAGCAGTACTTC
TRBJ1-4,NA,NA,TRBV7-2,CASSAAASEKLFF,TGTGCCAGCAGCGCGGCGGCGAGTGAAAAACTGTTTTTT
TRBJ1-2,NA,TRBD1,TRBV9,CASRSPRTGGGYGYTF,TGTGCCAGCAGGTCTCCTAGGACAGGGGGCGGCTATGGCTACACCTTC
TRBJ1-6,NA,NA,TRBV9,CASSVGGTYNSPLHF,TGTGCCAGCAGCGTAGGCGGGACCTATAATTCACCCCTCCACTTT
TRBJ2-7,NA,NA,TRBV11-2,CASSLGLVYEQYF,TGTGCCAGCAGCTTAGGACTAGTCTACGAGCAGTACTTC
TRBJ2-7,NA,NA,TRBV19,CASSISWGFHKQYF,TGTGCCAGTAGCATCTCTTGGGGCTTTCACAAGCAGTACTTC
TRBJ2-1,NA,NA,TRBV30,CAWSVGSYNEQFF,TGTGCCTGGAGTGTCGGAAGCTACAATGAGCAGTTCTTC
TRBJ2-7,NA,NA,TRBV28,CASSLAGRGEQYF,TGTGCCAGCAGTTTAGCGGGCCGGGGAGAGCAGTACTTC
TRBJ2-7,few,NA,TRBV7-9,CASSSRRDGAYEQYF,TGTGCCAGCAGCTCCCGCCGGGACGGAGCCTACGAGCAGTACTTC
TRBJ2-5,NA,NA,TRBV7-2,CASSLEVQETQYF,TGTGCCAGCAGCTTAGAGGTACAAGAGACCCAGTACTTC
TRBJ2-2,NA,TRBD2,TRBV20-1,CSASSGVTGELFF,TGCAGTGCTAGTAGCGGGGTCACCGGGGAGCTGTTTTTT
TRBJ1-4,NA,NA,TRBV19,CASSPGSGATNEKLFF,TGTGCCAGTAGTCCAGGGTCGGGGGCAACTAATGAAAAACTGTTTTTT
TRBJ1-4,NA,TRBD1,TRBV19,CASRRRGNRDRLSRNEKLFF,TGTGCCAGCCGAAGAAGAGGCAACCGGGACAGATTGTCGAGGAATGAAAAACTGTTTTTT
TRBJ2-1,NA,TRBD1,TRBV19,CASSIGQGRTNEQFF,TGTGCCAGTAGTATAGGACAGGGAAGGACCAATGAGCAGTTCTTC
TRBJ2-6,NA,TRBD1,TRBV7-9,CASSWDRARANVLTF,TGTGCCAGCAGTTGGGACAGGGCCCGGGCCAACGTCCTGACTTTC
TRBJ1-1,NA,NA,TRBV9,CASSVAVGTEAFF,TGTGCCAGCAGCGTAGCGGTGGGCACTGAAGCTTTCTTT
TRBJ2-5,few,TRBD1,TRBV19,CASSILRTGGAGRETQYF,TGTGCCAGTAGTATCCTGAGGACAGGGGGCGCGGGTCGAGAGACCCAGTACTTC
TRBJ2-3,NA,TRBD1,TRBV6-5,CASRWGQVGDTQYF,TGTGCCAGCAGGTGGGGACAGGTGGGAGATACGCAGTATTTT